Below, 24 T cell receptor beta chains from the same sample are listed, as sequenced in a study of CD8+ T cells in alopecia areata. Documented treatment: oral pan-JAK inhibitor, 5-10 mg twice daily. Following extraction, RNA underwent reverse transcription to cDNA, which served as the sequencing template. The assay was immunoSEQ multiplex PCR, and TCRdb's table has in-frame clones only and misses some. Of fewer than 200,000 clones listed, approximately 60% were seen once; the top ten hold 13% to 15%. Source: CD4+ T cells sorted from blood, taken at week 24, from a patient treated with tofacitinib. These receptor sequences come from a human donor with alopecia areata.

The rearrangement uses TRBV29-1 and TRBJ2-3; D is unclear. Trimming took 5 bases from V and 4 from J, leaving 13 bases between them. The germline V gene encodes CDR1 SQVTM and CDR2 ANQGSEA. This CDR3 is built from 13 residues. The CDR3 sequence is CSVMGRAADTQYF. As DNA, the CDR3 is TGCAGCGTTATGGGCCGGGCGGCAGATACGCAGTATTTT.

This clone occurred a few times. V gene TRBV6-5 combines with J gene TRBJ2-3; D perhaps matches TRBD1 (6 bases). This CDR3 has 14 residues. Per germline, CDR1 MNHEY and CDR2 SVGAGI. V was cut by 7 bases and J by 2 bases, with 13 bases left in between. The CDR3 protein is CASKPGHVTDTQYF. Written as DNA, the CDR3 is TGTGCCAGCAAACCGGGACACGTCACAGATACGCAGTATTTT.

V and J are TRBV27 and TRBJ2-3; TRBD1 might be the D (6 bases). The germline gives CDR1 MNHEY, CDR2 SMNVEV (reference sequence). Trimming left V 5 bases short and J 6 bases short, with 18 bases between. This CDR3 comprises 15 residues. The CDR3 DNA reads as TGTGCCAGCAGTCCCCGGACAGATATGTCCGATACGCAGTATTTT. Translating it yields CASSPRTDMSDTQYF.

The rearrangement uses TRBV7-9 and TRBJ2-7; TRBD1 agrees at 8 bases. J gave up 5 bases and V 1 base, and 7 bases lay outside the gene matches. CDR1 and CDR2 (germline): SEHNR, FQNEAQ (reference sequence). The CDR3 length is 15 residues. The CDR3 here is CASSLGTGQVHEQYF. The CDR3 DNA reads TGTGCCAGCAGCTTAGGGACGGGACAGGTCCACGAGCAGTACTTC.

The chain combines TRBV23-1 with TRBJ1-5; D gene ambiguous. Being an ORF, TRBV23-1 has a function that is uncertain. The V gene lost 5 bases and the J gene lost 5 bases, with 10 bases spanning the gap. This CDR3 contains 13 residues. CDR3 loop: CASSSLGDQPQHF. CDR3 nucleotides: TGCGCCAGCAGTAGTCTTGGGGATCAGCCCCAGCATTTT.

In DNA, the CDR3 is TGCAGCGTTGAAGACGGGGGACAGACAGATACGCAGTATTTT. This sequence encodes CSVEDGGQTDTQYF. The rearrangement joins TRBV29-1 to TRBJ2-3, with D possibly matching TRBD1 (7 bases). V was clipped by 0 bases and J by 3 bases, with 10 bases between them. The CDR3 is 14 amino acids. Germline CDR1 SQVTM, CDR2 ANQGSEA.

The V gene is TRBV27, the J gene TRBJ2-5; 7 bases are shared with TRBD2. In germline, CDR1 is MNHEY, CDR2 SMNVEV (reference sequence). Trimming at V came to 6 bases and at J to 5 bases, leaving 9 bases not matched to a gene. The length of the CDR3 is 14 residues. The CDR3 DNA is TGTGCCAGCAGATCAGCGGGGCGGGGGGAGACCCAGTACTTC. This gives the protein CASRSAGRGETQYF.

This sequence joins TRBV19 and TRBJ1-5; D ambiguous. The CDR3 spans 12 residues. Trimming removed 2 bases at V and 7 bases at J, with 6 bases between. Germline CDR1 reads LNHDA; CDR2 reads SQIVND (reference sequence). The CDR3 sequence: CASSIRSQPQHF. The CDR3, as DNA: TGTGCCAGTAGTATAAGGTCGCAGCCCCAGCATTTT.

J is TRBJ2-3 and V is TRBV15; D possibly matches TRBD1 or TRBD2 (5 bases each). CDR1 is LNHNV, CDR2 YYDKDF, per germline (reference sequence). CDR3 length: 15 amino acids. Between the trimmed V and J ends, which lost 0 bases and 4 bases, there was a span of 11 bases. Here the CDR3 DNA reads TGTGCCACCAGCAGAGAGTTGGGGGTGGCAGATACGCAGTATTTT. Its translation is CATSRELGVADTQYF.

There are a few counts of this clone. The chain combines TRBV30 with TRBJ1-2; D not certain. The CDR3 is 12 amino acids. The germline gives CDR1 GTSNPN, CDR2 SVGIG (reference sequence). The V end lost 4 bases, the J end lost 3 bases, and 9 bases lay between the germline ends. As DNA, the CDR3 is TGTGCCTGGAATTCCCGGGACTATGGCTACACCTTC. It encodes CAWNSRDYGYTF.

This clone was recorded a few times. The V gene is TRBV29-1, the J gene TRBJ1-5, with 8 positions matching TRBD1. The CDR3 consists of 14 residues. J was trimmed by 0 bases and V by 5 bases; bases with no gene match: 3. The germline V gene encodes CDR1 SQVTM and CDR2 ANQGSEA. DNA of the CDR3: TGCAGCGTTCTTGACAGGGGTAGCAATCAGCCCCAGCATTTT. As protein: CSVLDRGSNQPQHF.

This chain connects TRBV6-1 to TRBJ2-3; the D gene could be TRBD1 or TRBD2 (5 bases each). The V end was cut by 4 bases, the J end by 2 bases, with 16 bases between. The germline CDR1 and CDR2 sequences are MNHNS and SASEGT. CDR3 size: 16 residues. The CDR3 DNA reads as TGTGCCAGCAGTGGGATTTTGGGACGGAACACAGATACGCAGTATTTT. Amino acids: CASSGILGRNTDTQYF.

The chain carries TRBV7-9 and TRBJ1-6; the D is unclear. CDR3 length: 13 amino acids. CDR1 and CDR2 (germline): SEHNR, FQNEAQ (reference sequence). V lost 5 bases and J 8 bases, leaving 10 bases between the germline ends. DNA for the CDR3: TGTGCCAGCAGCCAAAGTGGGGATTCACCCCTCCACTTT. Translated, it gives CASSQSGDSPLHF. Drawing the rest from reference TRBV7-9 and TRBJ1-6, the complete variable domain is DTGVSQNPRHKITKRGQNVTFRCDPISEHNRLYWYRQTLGQGPEFLTYFQNEAQLEKSRLLSDRFSAERPKGSFSTLEIQRTEQGDSAMYLCASSQSGDSPLHFGNGTRLTVT.

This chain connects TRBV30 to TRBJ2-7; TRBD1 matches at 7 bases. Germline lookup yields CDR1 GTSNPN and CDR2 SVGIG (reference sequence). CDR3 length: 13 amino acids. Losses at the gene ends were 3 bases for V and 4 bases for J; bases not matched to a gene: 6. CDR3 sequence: CAWRGDSPYEQYF. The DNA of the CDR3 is TGTGCCTGGAGGGGGGACAGCCCGTACGAGCAGTACTTC.

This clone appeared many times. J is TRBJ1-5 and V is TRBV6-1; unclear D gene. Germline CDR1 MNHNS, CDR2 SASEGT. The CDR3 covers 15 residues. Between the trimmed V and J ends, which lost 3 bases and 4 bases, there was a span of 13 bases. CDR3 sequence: CASSDNQGPNQPQHF. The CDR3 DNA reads TGTGCCAGCAGTGATAACCAAGGCCCAAATCAGCCCCAGCATTTT.

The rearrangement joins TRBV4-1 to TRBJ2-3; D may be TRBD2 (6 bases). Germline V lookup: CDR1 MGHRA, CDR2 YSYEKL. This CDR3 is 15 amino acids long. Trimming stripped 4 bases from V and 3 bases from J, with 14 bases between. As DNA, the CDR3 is TGCGCCAGCAGCCGCGGGACCGCTCTTACAGATACGCAGTATTTT. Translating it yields CASSRGTALTDTQYF.

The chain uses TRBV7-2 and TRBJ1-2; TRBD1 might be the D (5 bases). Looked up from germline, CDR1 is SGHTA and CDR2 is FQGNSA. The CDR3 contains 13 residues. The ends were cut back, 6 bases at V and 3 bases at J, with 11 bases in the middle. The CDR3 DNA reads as TGTGCCAGCAGTGACAGCTTTTACTATGGCTACACCTTC. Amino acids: CASSDSFYYGYTF.

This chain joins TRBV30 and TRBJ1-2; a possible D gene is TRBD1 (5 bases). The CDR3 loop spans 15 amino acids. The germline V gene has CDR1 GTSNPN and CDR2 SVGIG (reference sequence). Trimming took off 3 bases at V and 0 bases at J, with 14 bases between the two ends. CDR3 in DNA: TGTGCCTGGAGCCGGGGGACTTCCACTAACTATGGCTACACCTTC. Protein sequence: CAWSRGTSTNYGYTF.

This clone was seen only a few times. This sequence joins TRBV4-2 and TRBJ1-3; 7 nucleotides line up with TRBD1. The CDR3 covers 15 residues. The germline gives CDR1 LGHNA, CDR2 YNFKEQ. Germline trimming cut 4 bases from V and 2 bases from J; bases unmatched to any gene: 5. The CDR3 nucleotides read TGTGCCAGCAGCCCCCCGACAGGGACTGGAAACACCATATATTTT. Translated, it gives CASSPPTGTGNTIYF.

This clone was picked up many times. CDR3 residues: CASSLLGDYNEQFF. DNA for the CDR3: TGTGCCAGCAGCTTACTCGGGGACTACAATGAGCAGTTCTTC. The V gene is TRBV11-2, the J gene TRBJ2-1; a weak D match, TRBD2 (5 bases). This CDR3 is 14 amino acids long. Germline V CDR1 and CDR2: SGHAT, FQNNGV. Trimming pared 2 bases from V and 3 bases from J, leaving 8 bases between.

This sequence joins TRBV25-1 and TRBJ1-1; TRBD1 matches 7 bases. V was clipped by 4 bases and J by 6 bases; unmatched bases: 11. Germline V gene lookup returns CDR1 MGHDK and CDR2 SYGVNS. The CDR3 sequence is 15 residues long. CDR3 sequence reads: CASSATGLTKAEAFF. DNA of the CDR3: TGTGCCAGCAGTGCGACAGGGTTAACGAAGGCTGAAGCTTTCTTT. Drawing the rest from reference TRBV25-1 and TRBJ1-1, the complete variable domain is EADIYQTPRYLVIGTGKKITLECSQTMGHDKMYWYQQDPGMELHLIHYSYGVNSTEKGDLSSESTVSRIRTEHFPLTLESARPSHTSQYLCASSATGLTKAEAFFGQGTRLTVV.

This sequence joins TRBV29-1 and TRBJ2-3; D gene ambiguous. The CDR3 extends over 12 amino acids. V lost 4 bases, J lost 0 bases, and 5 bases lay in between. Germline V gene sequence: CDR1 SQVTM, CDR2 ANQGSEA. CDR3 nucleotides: TGCAGCGTTGGTGAGAGCACAGATACGCAGTATTTT. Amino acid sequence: CSVGESTDTQYF.

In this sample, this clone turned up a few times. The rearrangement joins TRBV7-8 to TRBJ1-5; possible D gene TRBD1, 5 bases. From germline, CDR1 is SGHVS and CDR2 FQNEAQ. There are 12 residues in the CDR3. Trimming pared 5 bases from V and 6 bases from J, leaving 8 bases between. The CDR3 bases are TGTGCCAGCAGCAGGGACCGTCAGCCCCAGCATTTT. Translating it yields CASSRDRQPQHF.

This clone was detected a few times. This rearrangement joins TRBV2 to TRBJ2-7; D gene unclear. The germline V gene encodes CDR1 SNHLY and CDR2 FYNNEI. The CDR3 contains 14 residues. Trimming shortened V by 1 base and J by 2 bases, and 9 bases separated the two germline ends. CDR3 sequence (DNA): TGTGCCAGCAGTGAAGATTGGTCCGCCTACGAGCAGTACTTC. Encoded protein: CASSEDWSAYEQYF.